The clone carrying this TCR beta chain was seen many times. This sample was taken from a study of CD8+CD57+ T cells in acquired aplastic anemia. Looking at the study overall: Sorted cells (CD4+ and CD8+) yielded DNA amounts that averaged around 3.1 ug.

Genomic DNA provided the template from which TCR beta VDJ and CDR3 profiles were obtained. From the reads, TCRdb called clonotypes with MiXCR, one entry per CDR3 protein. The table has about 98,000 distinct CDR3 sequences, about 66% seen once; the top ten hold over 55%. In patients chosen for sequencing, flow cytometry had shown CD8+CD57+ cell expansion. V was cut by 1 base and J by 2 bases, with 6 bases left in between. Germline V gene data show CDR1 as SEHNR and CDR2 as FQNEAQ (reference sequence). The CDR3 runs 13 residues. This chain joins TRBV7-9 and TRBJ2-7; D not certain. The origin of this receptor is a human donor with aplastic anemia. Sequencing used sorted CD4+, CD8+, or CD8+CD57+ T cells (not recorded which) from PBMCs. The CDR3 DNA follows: TGTGCCAGCAGCTTAGGGAACCCCTACGAGCAGTACTTC. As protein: CASSLGNPYEQYF. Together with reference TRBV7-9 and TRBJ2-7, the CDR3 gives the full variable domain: DTGVSQNPRHKITKRGQNVTFRCDPISEHNRLYWYRQTLGQGPEFLTYFQNEAQLEKSRLLSDRFSAERPKGSFSTLEIQRTEQGDSAMYLCASSLGNPYEQYFGPGTRLTVT.